This TCR beta chain comes out of a study of blood T cells in healthy people across ages. At the level of the study: About one barcoded TCR beta cDNA was captured per two T cells.

Primed by a sample-barcoded 5' primer and a J-beta primer mix, a second PCR proceeded for about 7 to 11 cycles. TCRdb reprocessed the 5' RACE reads via MiXCR and lists one record per CDR3 protein. The sample yields 1.2 million to 1.5 million distinct CDR3 sequences, 59% seen once. For this clonotype: Relative to the germline gene, one junction end is altered; a read error may explain this.

Each donor was a healthy Caucasian individual from Russia, aged roughly 6 to 95. The germline gives CDR1 MNHNY, CDR2 SVGAGI (reference sequence). This CDR3 has 13 amino acids. What was sequenced was blood. The rearrangement joins TRBV6-6 to TRBJ2-1; D is perhaps TRBD1 (7 bases). The receptor's source is a man between 18 and 29 years old in good health. The CDR3 bases are TGTGCGAGCAGGGGGGACGAATACAATGAGCAGTTCTTC. It is translated as CASRGDEYNEQFF.